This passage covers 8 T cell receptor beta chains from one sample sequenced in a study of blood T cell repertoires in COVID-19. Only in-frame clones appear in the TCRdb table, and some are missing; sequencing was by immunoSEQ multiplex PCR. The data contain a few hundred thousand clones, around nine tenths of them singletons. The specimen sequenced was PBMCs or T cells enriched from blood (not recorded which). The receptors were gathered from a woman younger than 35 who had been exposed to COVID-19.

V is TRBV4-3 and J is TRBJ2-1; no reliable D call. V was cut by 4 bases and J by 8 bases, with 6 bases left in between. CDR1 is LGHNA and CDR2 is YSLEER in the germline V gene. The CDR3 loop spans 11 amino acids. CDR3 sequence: CASSRGHEQFF. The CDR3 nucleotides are TGCGCCAGCAGCCGTGGGCATGAGCAGTTCTTC.

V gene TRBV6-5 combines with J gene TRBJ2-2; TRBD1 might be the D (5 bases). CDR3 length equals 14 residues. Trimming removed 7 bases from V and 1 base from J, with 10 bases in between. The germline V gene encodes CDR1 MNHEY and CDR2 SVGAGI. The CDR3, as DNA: TGTGCCAGCATTCTAGGACAGAACACCGGGGAGCTGTTTTTT. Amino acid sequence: CASILGQNTGELFF.

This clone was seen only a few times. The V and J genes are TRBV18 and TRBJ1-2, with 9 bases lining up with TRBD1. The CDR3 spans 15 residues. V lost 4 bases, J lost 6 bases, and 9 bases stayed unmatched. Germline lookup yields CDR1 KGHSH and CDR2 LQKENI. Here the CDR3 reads CASSHSTGGIDGYTF. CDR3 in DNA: TGTGCCAGCTCACACTCGACAGGGGGTATCGATGGCTACACCTTC.

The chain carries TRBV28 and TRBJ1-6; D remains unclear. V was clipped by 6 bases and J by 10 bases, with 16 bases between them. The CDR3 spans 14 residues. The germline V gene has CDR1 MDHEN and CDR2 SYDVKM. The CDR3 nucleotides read TGTGCCAGCAGCCCTTATGCATCGCGGTCACCCCTCCACTTT. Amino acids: CASSPYASRSPLHF.

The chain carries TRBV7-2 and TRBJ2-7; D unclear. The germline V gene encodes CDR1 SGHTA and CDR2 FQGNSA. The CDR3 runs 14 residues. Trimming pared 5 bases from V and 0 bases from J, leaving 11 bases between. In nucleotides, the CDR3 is TGTGCCAGCAGCCCTCGACGGAGCTCCTACGAGCAGTACTTC. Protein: CASSPRRSSYEQYF. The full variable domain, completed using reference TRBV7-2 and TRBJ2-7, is GAGVSQSPSNKVTEKGKDVELRCDPISGHTALYWYRQSLGQGLEFLIYFQGNSAPDKSGLPSDRFSAERTGGSVSTLTIQRTQQEDSAVYLCASSPRRSSYEQYFGPGTRLTVT.

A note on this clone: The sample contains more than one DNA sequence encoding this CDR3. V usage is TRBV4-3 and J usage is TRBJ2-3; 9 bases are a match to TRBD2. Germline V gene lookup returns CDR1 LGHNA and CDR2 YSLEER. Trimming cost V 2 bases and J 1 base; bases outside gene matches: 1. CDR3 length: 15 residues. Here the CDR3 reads CASSQTSGRTDTQYF. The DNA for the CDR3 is TGCGCCAGCAGCCAAACTAGCGGGCGCACAGATACGCAGTATTTT.

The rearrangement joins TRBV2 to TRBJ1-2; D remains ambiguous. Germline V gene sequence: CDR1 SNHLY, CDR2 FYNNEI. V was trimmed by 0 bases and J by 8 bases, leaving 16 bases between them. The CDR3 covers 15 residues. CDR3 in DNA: TGTGCCAGCAGTGAAGCGTTTGGAGGTCTGGGGGGCTACACCTTC. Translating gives CASSEAFGGLGGYTF.

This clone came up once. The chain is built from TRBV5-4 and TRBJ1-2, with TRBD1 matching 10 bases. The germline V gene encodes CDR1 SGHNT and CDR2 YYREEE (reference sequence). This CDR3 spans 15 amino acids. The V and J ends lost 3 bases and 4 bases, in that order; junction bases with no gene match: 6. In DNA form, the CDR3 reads TGTGCCAGCAGCTCCCCGGGACAGGGGCTCTATGGCTACACCTTC. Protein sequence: CASSSPGQGLYGYTF.